One sample yielded the 12 T cell receptor beta chains listed below, sequenced in a study of blood T cell repertoires in COVID-19. TCRdb's table, derived via immunoSEQ multiplex PCR, lists solely in-frame clones and lacks some. The sample has approximately 210,000 clones; roughly 91% are singletons. The sequenced material came from PBMCs or T cells enriched from blood (not recorded which). These receptor sequences come from a young man in a cohort exposed to, infected with or recovered from COVID-19 (not recorded which).

This clone was picked up a small number of times. The rearrangement joins TRBV2 to TRBJ1-1, with 8 bases that match TRBD1. With V trimmed by 7 bases and J by 3 bases, 19 bases remained unmatched. Looked up from germline, CDR1 is SNHLY and CDR2 is FYNNEI. This CDR3 comprises 18 residues. The chain's CDR3 is CASMGQGARGTIDTEAFF. The CDR3 DNA sequence: TGTGCCAGCATGGGGCAGGGGGCGCGGGGGACCATCGACACTGAAGCTTTCTTT.

This chain links TRBV5-4 with TRBJ2-3; tentative D call: TRBD2 (6 bases). V was cut by 3 bases and J by 3 bases, with 17 bases left in between. The CDR3 sequence is 16 residues long. Germline CDR1 is SGHNT and CDR2 is YYREEE (reference sequence). The chain's CDR3 is CASSSTRGSVTDTQYF. The CDR3 region has the DNA TGTGCCAGCAGCTCGACCCGGGGGAGCGTTACAGATACGCAGTATTTT.

The chain couples TRBV7-9 to TRBJ1-2; 7 bases are shared with TRBD1. The CDR3 totals 13 residues. In germline, CDR1 is SEHNR, CDR2 FQNEAQ (reference sequence). Germline trimming cut 3 bases from V and 6 bases from J; bases unmatched to any gene: 4. The CDR3 bases are TGTGCCAGCAGCTTCAAGGGGGCGAATGGCTACACCTTC. Amino acid sequence: CASSFKGANGYTF.

The chain recombines TRBV7-6 with TRBJ1-3; possible D gene TRBD1, 6 bases. The CDR3 is made up of 15 amino acids. Trimming stripped 5 bases from V and 3 bases from J, with 14 bases between. Germline V CDR1 and CDR2: SGHVS, FNYEAQ. CDR3: CASSNKDRFGNTIYF. Written as DNA, the CDR3 is TGTGCCAGCAGCAACAAGGACAGATTTGGAAACACCATATATTTT.

The V gene is TRBV6-1, the J gene TRBJ1-2; D gene uncertain. Deletions cut 2 bases from V and 8 bases from J, with 18 bases between. Germline V CDR1 and CDR2: MNHNS, SASEGT. There are 15 residues in the CDR3. As DNA, the CDR3 is TGTGCCAGCAGTGAACGCACAGATCGCGCTATCGGCTACACCTTC. Translating gives CASSERTDRAIGYTF.

V usage is TRBV7-2 and J usage is TRBJ2-7; no clear D. The V gene lost 10 bases and the J gene lost 2 bases, with 21 bases spanning the gap. Germline CDR1 SGHTA, CDR2 FQGNSA. The CDR3 runs to 15 residues. The chain's CDR3 is CATAPRLGPTYEQYF. The CDR3 DNA reads TGTGCCACAGCCCCGCGTCTGGGCCCCACCTACGAGCAGTACTTC.

The chain is built from TRBV24-1 and TRBJ2-1; 12 bases align to TRBD2. The CDR3 consists of 15 residues. The germline gives CDR1 KGHDR, CDR2 SFDVKD. After removal of 4 bases from V and 7 bases from J, the junction contained 4 bases not matched to a gene. CDR3: CATSEASGRVNEQFF. The CDR3 nucleotides read TGTGCCACCAGTGAGGCTAGCGGGAGGGTGAATGAGCAGTTCTTC.

The chain couples TRBV27 to TRBJ1-2, with 8 bases aligning to TRBD1. V lost 6 bases to trimming and J lost 6 bases; unmatched junction nucleotides: 6. Germline loops: CDR1 MNHEY, CDR2 SMNVEV (reference sequence). The CDR3 runs 13 residues. In nucleotides, the CDR3 is TGTGCCAGCAGGTCAAGGACAGGGCATGGCTACACCTTC. Protein sequence: CASRSRTGHGYTF.

J is TRBJ2-1 and V is TRBV19; 14 bases align to TRBD2. The germline gives CDR1 LNHDA, CDR2 SQIVND (reference sequence). V lost 1 base, J lost 9 bases, and 5 bases stayed unmatched. The CDR3 consists of 16 residues. The CDR3 region has the DNA TGTGCCAGTAGTATAGCAGGGACTAGCGGGAGCCGTGAGCAGTTCTTC. This translates into CASSIAGTSGSREQFF.

V gene TRBV4-3 combines with J gene TRBJ2-2, with D possibly TRBD2 on 6 matching bases. The CDR3 spans 15 residues. Per germline, CDR1 LGHNA and CDR2 YSLEER. The V end was cut by 1 base, the J end by 11 bases, with 17 bases between. Here the CDR3 reads CASSQAFRGWGELFF. The DNA of the CDR3 is TGCGCCAGCAGCCAAGCATTTCGGGGGTGGGGAGAGCTGTTTTTT.

This clone appeared a single time. The V and J genes are TRBV9 and TRBJ1-6; D not certain. The CDR3 spans 15 residues. Germline CDR1 reads SGDLS; CDR2 reads YYNGEE. V was cut by 0 bases and J by 10 bases, with 14 bases left in between. CDR3 region: CASSVVGLEGSPLHF. In DNA, the CDR3 is TGTGCCAGCAGCGTAGTCGGGTTGGAAGGATCACCCCTCCACTTT.

The V call is TRBV5-4, the J call TRBJ1-1; 7 bases map to TRBD1. The CDR3 contains 13 residues. V lost 7 bases and J lost 7; bases outside the gene matches: 10. Germline V gene data show CDR1 as SGHNT and CDR2 as YYREEE (reference sequence). The CDR3 spells CASGRTGEGEAFF. CDR3 nucleotide sequence: TGTGCCAGCGGACGGACAGGTGAAGGTGAAGCTTTCTTT.